Listed below are T cell receptor beta chains from one sample, sequenced in a study of T cells in Graves' hyperthyroidism and ophthalmopathy. TCRdb re-called the multiplex PCR reads through MiXCR, storing one row per CDR3 protein. The sample has some 620,000 distinct CDR3 sequences, 15% to 20% seen once; the top ten hold 3% to 4%. The material sequenced was blood. The receptors here all came from a woman in her 30s with Graves' hyperthyroidism. CDR3s include the opening cysteine and the closing phenylalanine or tryptophan. The D gene is left open where the match is weak. For some rows the clone size is stated as once, few or many, or as a class when expanded; others skip it.

D gene,J gene,clone size,V gene,CDR3 DNA,CDR3 protein
NA,TRBJ2-3,NA,TRBV5-1,TGCGCCAGCAGCTTCGCAGCTAGGATAGCAGATACGCAGTATTTT,CASSFAARIADTQYF
NA,TRBJ2-3,NA,TRBV5-1,TGCGCCAGCAGCCCCACCCTGGCCGGGGGGCAGACAGATACGCAGTATTTT,CASSPTLAGGQTDTQYF
NA,TRBJ2-1,many,TRBV28,TGTGCCAGCAGTTTACGACAGTATAATGAGCAGTTCTTC,CASSLRQYNEQFF
NA,TRBJ2-1,NA,TRBV9,TGTGCCAGCAGCGTAGCGAAAAGCTCCTACAATGAGCAGTTCTTC,CASSVAKSSYNEQFF
TRBD2,TRBJ2-7,many,TRBV6-2/TRBV6-3,TGTGCCAGCAGGCAGACTAGCGGGGTCCCCTACGAGCAGTACTTC,CASRQTSGVPYEQYF
TRBD1,TRBJ2-2,few,TRBV12-3/TRBV12-4,TGTGCCAGCAGTAAAGCGGGACAGGGTAACACCGGGGAGCTGTTTTTT,CASSKAGQGNTGELFF
NA,TRBJ2-5,many,TRBV11-3,TGTGCCAGCAGCTTTCTCGCGAACTACCAAGAGACCCAGTACTTC,CASSFLANYQETQYF
NA,TRBJ2-1,many,TRBV28,TGTGCCAGCGGACCCACTCGGAGGGTCCGCAATGAGCAGTTCTTC,CASGPTRRVRNEQFF
NA,TRBJ1-1,NA,TRBV9,TGTGCCAGCAAAGTTCAGCTCGGGACTGAAGCTTTCTTT,CASKVQLGTEAFF
NA,TRBJ2-5,many,TRBV27,TGTGCCAGCAAATCGGGACACTTACAAGAGACCCAGTACTTC,CASKSGHLQETQYF
TRBD2,TRBJ2-1,many,TRBV7-8,TGTGCCAGCAGCCTACTAGCGGATGAGCAGTTCTTC,CASSLLADEQFF
TRBD1,TRBJ2-7,once,TRBV2,TGTGCCAGCGGACCGACAGGGTTCGACGAGCAGTACTTC,CASGPTGFDEQYF
NA,TRBJ2-2,many,TRBV28,TGTGCCAGCAGTTTAGACCTGCCCGGGGAGCTGTTTTTT,CASSLDLPGELFF
NA,TRBJ2-7,many,TRBV6-1,TGTGCCAGCAGTTCAGGGGGGACTCGCGGAATTAGCTCCTACGAGCAGTACTTC,CASSSGGTRGISSYEQYF
NA,TRBJ2-1,NA,TRBV20-1,TGCAGTGTGTTAGAGTTAGAGTTCTTC,CSVLELEFF
NA,TRBJ1-5,many,TRBV20-1,TGCAGTGCTAAGTTGGGTCAGCCCCAGCATTTT,CSAKLGQPQHF
NA,TRBJ1-2,NA,TRBV28,TGTGCCAGCGCCGAAAGCCCCAGTAGAGGGAACTATGGCTACACCTTC,CASAESPSRGNYGYTF
TRBD1,TRBJ2-1,few,TRBV19,TGTGCCAGTAGTATTTTCGGGACAGGGCTCCATGAGCAGTTCTTC,CASSIFGTGLHEQFF
TRBD1,TRBJ1-5,many,TRBV27,TGTGCCAGCAGTCCGACAGGACAGGGAGGGTTCCAGCCCCAGCATTTT,CASSPTGQGGFQPQHF
TRBD1,TRBJ2-7,many,TRBV27,TGTGCCAGCAGCGACAGGGGGCTCACGTACGAGCAGTACTTC,CASSDRGLTYEQYF
NA,TRBJ2-1,NA,TRBV6-2/TRBV6-3,TGTGCCAGCAGTTATTTTCAGCACAATGAGCAGTTCTTC,CASSYFQHNEQFF
TRBD1,TRBJ2-7,many,TRBV2,TGTGCCAGCGGGGACAGGGTTATGTACGAGCAGTACTTC,CASGDRVMYEQYF
TRBD1,TRBJ1-1,many,TRBV12-5,TGTGCTAGTGGTTCCATCGACAGGGAGTCCCCTGAAGCTTTCTTT,CASGSIDRESPEAFF
NA,TRBJ2-3,many,TRBV28,TGTGCCAGCGACCCACACGGGGGCACAGATACGCAGTATTTT,CASDPHGGTDTQYF
NA,TRBJ2-7,NA,TRBV20-1,TGCAGTGCTAGACTAGTGGGCGCCGAGCAGTACTTC,CSARLVGAEQYF
TRBD1,TRBJ1-5,NA,TRBV6-1,TGTGCCAGCAGCCGCCGAGGGGACAGGGAAAGCAATCAGCCCCAGCATTTT,CASSRRGDRESNQPQHF
TRBD2,TRBJ2-7,many,TRBV20-1,TGCAGTGCTAGACACCAGCGGGAGACCTACGAGCAGTACTTC,CSARHQRETYEQYF
NA,TRBJ2-5,many,TRBV3-1,TGTGCCAGCAGCCAAGGAACAGGTGACCAAGAGACCCAGTACTTC,CASSQGTGDQETQYF
TRBD2,TRBJ2-1,NA,TRBV4-2,TGTGCCAGCCGCACCCGTTCGGGAGCGGGGAATGAGCAGTTCTTC,CASRTRSGAGNEQFF
TRBD1,TRBJ2-7,many,TRBV28,TGTGCCAGCAGCCCATCGGGACAGTCCTACGAGCAGTACTTC,CASSPSGQSYEQYF
NA,TRBJ2-1,many,TRBV30,TGTGCCTTCTCGGTCTACAATGAGCAGTTCTTC,CAFSVYNEQFF
NA,TRBJ1-2,few,TRBV7-3,TGTGCCAGCAGCCCCGAGGGGGGAAACTATGGCTACACCTTC,CASSPEGGNYGYTF
TRBD1,TRBJ2-7,many,TRBV27,TGTGCCAGCAGTTTAGCCGGGACAGTGAACGAGCAGTACTTC,CASSLAGTVNEQYF
NA,TRBJ1-2,few,TRBV29-1,TGCAGCGTCGCCGAGGTGGGCCCTAACTATGGCTACACCTTC,CSVAEVGPNYGYTF
TRBD2,TRBJ2-7,many,TRBV6-8,TGTGCCAGCAGTCAGACTAGCCACGAGCAGTACTTC,CASSQTSHEQYF
TRBD2,TRBJ2-1,NA,TRBV20-1,TGCAGTGCCACCCTTCGGGGCGGGAGCTCCTACAATGAGCAGTTCTTC,CSATLRGGSSYNEQFF
NA,TRBJ2-3,many,TRBV6-1,TGTGCCACCGGAGGGGGCACAGATACGCAGTATTTT,CATGGGTDTQYF
TRBD1,TRBJ1-1,few,TRBV9,TGTGCCAGCAGCGTAGGAACAGGGGGGGTCGACGAAGCTTTCTTT,CASSVGTGGVDEAFF
NA,TRBJ2-2,NA,TRBV19,TGTGCCAGTAGTCTAAATAGCGGAGCCTTTACCGGGGAGCTGTTTTTT,CASSLNSGAFTGELFF
NA,TRBJ2-7,few,TRBV11-2,TGTGCCAGCAGCTTCCAGGACAACCACGAGCAGTACTTC,CASSFQDNHEQYF